The 3 T cell receptor beta chains presented below share a single source sample, sequenced in a study of cytomegalovirus exposure and HLA in healthy donors. The PCR contained 60 Vbeta and 13 Jbeta primers. TCRdb keeps only in-frame clones here, not all; method: immunoSEQ multiplex PCR. In the table there are around 87,000 clones, over 75% of which are singletons. Sequencing was done on a sample of PBMCs. These receptors came from a girl aged 2 to 9 in good health and CMV-seropositive.

The J gene is TRBJ2-3, the V gene TRBV9; D might be TRBD2 (6 bases). Trimming took off 1 base at V and 5 bases at J, with 11 bases between the two ends. Germline CDR1 reads SGDLS; CDR2 reads YYNGEE. The CDR3 length is 14 residues. CDR3: CASSVTGVGDTQYF. DNA of the CDR3: TGTGCCAGCAGCGTAACGGGAGTGGGAGATACGCAGTATTTT.

The CDR3 DNA reads TGTGCCAGTCAGCAGGGACTGGGGAATCAGCCCCAGCATTTT. Protein product: CASQQGLGNQPQHF. The gene calls are TRBV19 and TRBJ1-5; maybe TRBD1 (5 bases). The CDR3 has 14 amino acids. CDR1 and CDR2 (germline): LNHDA, SQIVND (reference sequence). Trimming took 8 bases from V and 4 from J, leaving 15 bases between them.

The chain is built from TRBV19 and TRBJ1-5; 10 bases fit TRBD1. CDR3 size: 17 residues. The V segment lost 3 bases and the J segment 2 bases; nucleotides outside the gene matches: 7. The germline V gene has CDR1 LNHDA and CDR2 SQIVND (reference sequence). The DNA of the CDR3 is TGTGCCAGTAGTATCGGACAGGGGGGAGCGGGCAATCAGCCCCAGCATTTT. Translated: CASSIGQGGAGNQPQHF.